There are a few counts of the clone carrying this T cell receptor beta chain. This sample is drawn from a study of cytomegalovirus exposure and HLA in healthy donors. At the level of the study: Early released data comprised tens of millions of unique TCRs from HLA-typed donors.

Trimming shortened V by 0 bases and J by 5 bases, and 12 bases separated the two germline ends. This CDR3 comprises 14 residues. CDR1 is SGDLS and CDR2 is YYNGEE in the germline V gene. The study ran its PCR with 60 Vbeta and 13 Jbeta primers. TCRdb's copy holds only in-frame clones and misses some; the assay was immunoSEQ multiplex PCR. The table lists roughly 100,000 clones, roughly 15% of them singletons, with around 0.86% in the top ten. The sequence was obtained from a female donor in good health and CMV-seronegative. Material for sequencing was PBMCs. The chain joins TRBV9 to TRBJ2-7; TRBD1 is a possible D gene (5 bases). The chain's CDR3 is CASSVAGQGNEQYF. DNA of the CDR3: TGTGCCAGCAGCGTAGCCGGGCAGGGCAACGAGCAGTACTTC.